This T cell receptor (beta chain) was profiled in a study of shared clonotypes between healthy human individuals. Findings and caveats of the study: Generally, naive subsets (rather than memory subsets) showed larger estimated richness.

Regarding this clone: The antigen remains unidentified.

The data were produced by immunoSEQ multiplex PCR, yet TCRdb's version contains in-frame clones alone and is incomplete. The data show 150,000 to 200,000 clones, with approximately 70% seen just once and over 9.5% held by the top ten. The junction had 3 bases not matched to a gene; V was cut back by 1 base and J by 2 bases. Germline V gene lookup returns CDR1 SGHTA and CDR2 FQGNSA. The CDR3 length is 16 residues. This clonotype was sampled from a man younger than 45 in good health. The V gene is TRBV7-2, the J gene TRBJ2-3; 10 nucleotides line up with TRBD1. Sequencing input: memory CD4+ T cells sorted from blood. This sample's subset: CD45RA-negative fraction. CDR3 nucleotides: TGTGCCAGCAGCTTAGGGGGACAGGGGAACACAGATACGCAGTATTTT. Encoded protein: CASSLGGQGNTDTQYF.